This is a list of T cell receptor beta chains from one sample in a study of cytomegalovirus exposure and HLA in healthy donors. The repertoire was sequenced with immunoSEQ multiplex PCR; TCRdb's copy has only in-frame clones and lacks some. The sample yields about 160,000 clones, 80% seen once. The sequenced sample was PBMCs. These receptors all come from a man aged 25 to 40 in good health and CMV-seronegative. Each CDR3 is given with its conserved first and last residue. The D gene is left open where the match is weak. A clone size is listed for some rows: how often the clone was seen (once, few, many), or a class if it is expanded.

clone_size j_call d_call v_call cdr3_aa cdr3_nt
once TRBJ1-4 . TRBV5-4 CASKTSTGGLNEKLFF TGTGCCAGCAAAACGTCGACAGGAGGCCTAAATGAAAAACTGTTTTTT
. TRBJ2-4 TRBD2 TRBV27 CASSFQLAGAKNIQYF TGTGCCAGCAGTTTTCAACTAGCGGGAGCCAAAAACATTCAGTACTTC
. TRBJ2-7 . TRBV9 CASSVDDAASSYEQYF TGTGCCAGCAGCGTAGACGATGCCGCGAGCTCCTACGAGCAGTACTTC
. TRBJ2-3 . TRBV20-1 CSAPLADTQYF TGCAGTGCTCCTCTAGCAGATACGCAGTATTTT
. TRBJ2-7 . TRBV30 CAWSPQGQLSYEQYF TGTGCCTGGAGCCCCCAGGGGCAGTTGTCCTACGAGCAGTACTTC
. TRBJ2-7 . TRBV9 CASSVGPGEPYEQYF TGTGCCAGCAGCGTAGGCCCCGGGGAACCCTACGAGCAGTACTTC
. TRBJ2-1 . TRBV18 CASSPGGAGQLRDEQFF TGTGCCAGCTCACCCGGAGGGGCGGGACAGTTAAGGGATGAGCAGTTCTTC
. TRBJ1-2 . TRBV4-2 CASSQVLSGDYGYTF TGTGCCAGCAGCCAAGTGTTGTCAGGGGACTATGGCTACACCTTC
. TRBJ2-7 TRBD1 TRBV6-5 CASSLSGQHFNEQYF TGTGCCAGCAGTCTCTCGGGACAGCATTTCAACGAGCAGTACTTC
. TRBJ1-2 . TRBV2 CASSETVTAYLYGYTF TGTGCCAGCAGTGAAACCGTTACAGCTTACCTCTATGGCTACACCTTC
. TRBJ1-2 . TRBV27 CASSPSRSYGYTF TGTGCCAGCAGTCCGTCTCGGAGCTATGGCTACACCTTC
. TRBJ1-5 TRBD1 TRBV9 CASSVSGQGNQPQHF TGTGCCAGCAGCGTATCAGGACAGGGGAACCAGCCCCAGCATTTT
. TRBJ1-1 . TRBV6-6 CASKDSTRTEAFF TGTGCCAGCAAGGACAGTACAAGAACTGAAGCTTTCTTT
. TRBJ2-7 . TRBV5-4 CASRLVGGFDEQYF TGTGCCAGCAGATTAGTGGGGGGTTTCGACGAGCAGTACTTC
few TRBJ2-7 TRBD1 TRBV27 CASRDRGHSRDEQYF TGTGCCAGCAGGGACAGGGGTCATAGCCGGGACGAGCAGTACTTC
. TRBJ1-1 . TRBV5-1 CASSSQVSTEAFF TGCGCCAGCAGTTCCCAAGTCAGCACTGAAGCTTTCTTT
. TRBJ1-5 TRBD1 TRBV28 CASTRTGNQHF TGTGCCAGCACCCGGACAGGGAATCAGCATTTT
. TRBJ2-2 . TRBV7-8 CASSLVRNTGELFF TGTGCCAGCAGTCTTGTCAGAAACACCGGGGAGCTGTTTTTT
. TRBJ2-1 TRBD2 TRBV7-9 CASSFRGSLYNEQFF TGTGCCAGCAGCTTCCGCGGGAGCTTATACAATGAGCAGTTCTTC
. TRBJ2-3 . TRBV10-3 CAIRQDTDTQYF TGTGCCATCAGACAGGACACAGATACGCAGTATTTT
. TRBJ2-1 TRBD2 TRBV28 CASSFKRELNEQFF TGTGCCAGCAGTTTCAAGCGGGAGCTTAATGAGCAGTTCTTC
few TRBJ2-7 . TRBV29-1 CSVTFRVEQYF TGCAGCGTTACTTTCAGGGTCGAGCAGTACTTC
. TRBJ1-1 . TRBV28 CASTTQGVYKAFF TGTGCCAGCACCACACAGGGAGTCTACAAAGCTTTCTTT
. TRBJ2-1 . TRBV7-2 CASSSYPEEQFF TGTGCCAGCAGCTCCTATCCTGAGGAGCAGTTCTTC
. TRBJ1-6 . TRBV27 CASSFSQGRKSPLHF TGTGCCAGCAGTTTCTCACAGGGTCGTAAGTCACCCCTCCACTTT
. TRBJ1-1 . TRBV6-4 CASSLTGSTEAFF TGTGCCAGCAGCTTGACAGGCAGCACTGAAGCTTTCTTT
. TRBJ2-7 TRBD2 TRBV5-1 CASSLRGLAGAREEQYF TGCGCCAGCAGCTTGAGGGGACTAGCGGGAGCTAGGGAGGAGCAGTACTTC
. TRBJ2-6 . TRBV19 CASSIAQGMGTGANVLTF TGTGCCAGTAGTATAGCTCAGGGAATGGGCACTGGGGCCAACGTCCTGACTTTC
. TRBJ2-7 . TRBV7-9 CASSLETVEQYF TGTGCCAGCAGCTTGGAGACGGTGGAGCAGTACTTC
. TRBJ2-5 . TRBV7-3 CASSFTREETQYF TGTGCCAGCAGCTTTACTAGGGAAGAGACCCAGTACTTC
. TRBJ1-5 TRBD1 TRBV18 CASSPTGANQPQHF TGTGCCAGCTCACCAACAGGGGCTAATCAGCCCCAGCATTTT
few TRBJ1-4 . TRBV6-5 CASSPWGGREKLFF TGTGCCAGCAGTCCCTGGGGGGGGCGGGAAAAACTGTTTTTT
. TRBJ2-1 TRBD2 TRBV28 CASSFRGVGNEQFF TGTGCCAGCAGTTTCCGGGGGGTGGGGAATGAGCAGTTCTTC
once TRBJ2-5 . TRBV5-6 CASSFTEPEGTQYF TGTGCCAGCAGTTTCACAGAGCCGGAGGGGACCCAGTACTTC
. TRBJ1-5 TRBD1 TRBV19 CASSSGTGNSQPQHF TGTGCCAGTAGTTCCGGGACAGGTAATTCTCAGCCCCAGCATTTT
. TRBJ2-7 . TRBV7-2 CASSSGLEQYF TGTGCCAGCAGCTCCGGACTAGAGCAGTACTTC
. TRBJ1-2 . TRBV6-5 CASSSGQYGYTF TGTGCCAGCAGTTCAGGACAATATGGCTACACCTTC
. TRBJ2-7 TRBD1 TRBV28 CASSSHGTGAYEQYF TGTGCCAGCAGTTCGCACGGGACAGGGGCCTACGAGCAGTACTTC
. TRBJ1-5 . TRBV7-2 CASSITASEIHQPQHF TGTGCCAGCAGCATAACCGCTTCTGAGATTCATCAGCCCCAGCATTTT
. TRBJ2-1 . TRBV9 CASSVKTRNDNEQFF TGTGCCAGCAGCGTAAAGACTAGGAACGACAATGAGCAGTTCTTC
. TRBJ1-3 . TRBV27 CASVRSSCSGNTIYF TGTGCCAGTGTGAGGTCTTCATGCTCTGGAAACACCATATATTTT
. TRBJ2-1 TRBD1 TRBV5-8 CASSFQPGQVIEEQFF TGTGCCAGCAGCTTCCAACCGGGACAGGTTATTGAAGAGCAGTTCTTC
. TRBJ1-2 . TRBV6-6 CASSPGYGYTF TGTGCCAGCAGCCCGGGGTATGGCTACACCTTC